This entry is about one T cell receptor (beta chain). This sample was included in a study of blood T cell repertoires in COVID-19. Study context: PBMCs, B-cell-depleted T cells, or T cells were the source of the cDNA or gDNA that made up the material.

The V end lost 3 bases, the J end lost 0 bases, and 13 bases lay between the germline ends. The germline V gene has CDR1 SGHKS and CDR2 YYEKEE (reference sequence). There are 16 residues in the CDR3. As processed by the authors: Amplifying reference gene primers gave estimates of nucleated cell counts. Profiled with immunoSEQ multiplex PCR; TCRdb holds only in-frame clones, not every one. The D gene and trimming were derived from the DNA, and the V and J assignments and clone size from that table. The sample holds tens of thousands of clones, roughly 94% seen once. This sequence was found in a human donor with active COVID-19. The donor label of this sample is uncertain. The V and J genes are TRBV5-5 and TRBJ1-3; D gene ambiguous. The specimen was peripheral blood. CDR3 in amino acids: CASSSNQLDSGNTIYF. Written as DNA, the CDR3 is TGTGCCAGCAGCTCAAACCAACTCGACTCTGGAAACACCATATATTTT.